These 6 T cell receptor beta chains share one sample of origin, sequenced in a study of T cell responses to AZD1222 COVID-19 vaccine. Assay: immunoSEQ multiplex PCR; the TCRdb copy retains only in-frame clones and omits some. The data show more than 85,000 clones, with roughly 84% seen just once and about 17% held by the top ten. Source: peripheral blood, taken on day 0 of AZD1222 vaccination. These receptors all stem from an adult in good health.

This chain uses TRBV7-2 with TRBJ1-3, with D maybe TRBD1 (5 bases). The CDR3 consists of 15 residues. Germline V gene data show CDR1 as SGHTA and CDR2 as FQGNSA. Trimming cost V 4 bases and J 1 base, with 11 bases left between them. CDR3 loop: CASSSRVPSGNTIYF. CDR3 nucleotide sequence: TGTGCCAGCAGCTCCAGGGTTCCATCTGGAAACACCATATATTTT.

CDR3 nucleotide sequence: TGTGCCAGCAGTTCCGGACGGTTTAATCAGCCCCAGCATTTT. This sequence encodes CASSSGRFNQPQHF. This chain connects TRBV6-5 to TRBJ1-5; D is undetermined. This CDR3 contains 14 residues. The germline V gene encodes CDR1 MNHEY and CDR2 SVGAGI. V gave up 4 bases and J gave up 4 bases, with 11 bases separating them.

The chain uses TRBV5-5 and TRBJ2-7; TRBD1 agrees at 10 bases. This CDR3 is built from 17 residues. The germline gives CDR1 SGHKS, CDR2 YYEKEE (reference sequence). V dropped 4 bases and J dropped 6; count of bases not matched to a gene: 16. In DNA form, the CDR3 reads TGTGCCAGCAGCCCCAACCCGGGACAGGGGACTTTCCGCGAGCAGTACTTC. This codes for CASSPNPGQGTFREQYF.

Written as DNA, the CDR3 is TGTGCCAGCTCACCAGCCGGACCTCAGGGGAACTATGGCTACACCTTC. Encoded protein: CASSPAGPQGNYGYTF. The rearrangement links TRBV18 to TRBJ1-2; a weak D match, TRBD1 (6 bases). The germline V and J ends were trimmed by 2 bases and 2 bases, with 15 bases remaining between them. The CDR3 length is 16 residues. Germline V gives CDR1 KGHSH, CDR2 LQKENI.

The J gene is TRBJ2-4, the V gene TRBV19; tentatively, D is TRBD1 (5 bases). Per germline, CDR1 LNHDA and CDR2 SQIVND (reference sequence). CDR3 length equals 17 residues. Trimming took 3 bases from V and 0 from J, leaving 15 bases between them. CDR3 sequence reads: CASSIWTTLGAKNIQYF. The CDR3 coding sequence is TGTGCCAGTAGTATCTGGACAACCCTGGGAGCCAAAAACATTCAGTACTTC.

The rearrangement links TRBV6-1 to TRBJ2-1, with 12 bases identical to TRBD2. The junction had 7 bases not matched to a gene; V was cut back by 2 bases and J by 8 bases. The CDR3 is 16 residues long. Germline assignment: CDR1 MNHNS and CDR2 SASEGT. This CDR3 reads CASSEFSSGRAYEQFF. The DNA for the CDR3 is TGTGCCAGCAGTGAATTCTCTAGCGGGAGGGCCTATGAGCAGTTCTTC.